This T cell receptor beta chain originates from a study of radiotherapy plus CTLA-4 blockade in lung cancer. Study at large: Overall, roughly 17% of patients showed an objective response, while 31% attained disease control.

Study-level points and caveats: Tumor-origin TCR clones grew in blood after radiotherapy plus ipilimumab. The best prediction of response reportedly came from early blood T cell clone dynamics, with interferon-beta.

Ipilimumab CTLA-4 blockade and focal radiation were given to patients with chemo-refractory metastatic non-small-cell lung cancer. Comments on this clone: Its antigen is not identified.

Germline CDR1 and CDR2: SGHRS and YFSETQ. After removal of 0 bases from V and 4 bases from J, the junction contained 5 bases not matched to a gene. The CDR3 has 16 amino acids. This table comes from immunoSEQ multiplex PCR, and its TCRdb copy is limited to in-frame clones, with some not included. Here the sample spans around 45,000 clones, less than 75% being singletons. The chain joins TRBV5-1 to TRBJ2-1; TRBD2 matches 9 bases. The clonotype comes from a human donor with non-small cell lung cancer who had a partial response to radiotherapy plus ipilimumab. Sequenced here: peripheral blood, sampled from a patient treated with radiotherapy plus ipilimumab. The CDR3 here is CASSLAGGGVYNEQFF. The CDR3 DNA reads as TGCGCCAGCAGCTTGGCTGGCGGGGGGGTATACAATGAGCAGTTCTTC.